This record concerns one TCR beta chain sequence. Its target is not known. The entry originates in a study of T-cell memory formation after mild COVID-19. Study-level findings and limits: Clones contracting across day 15 to 85 had a balanced CD4/CD8 profile; later expanding clones leaned CD4+.

A 5'RACE reaction primed in the constant segment made cDNA libraries of TCR alpha and TCR beta, and these carried sample barcodes and UMIs. Via MiXCR, TCRdb re-called the 5' RACE reads, giving one row per CDR3 protein. The sample comprises 500,000 to 600,000 distinct CDR3 sequences, roughly 18% of which are singletons, and around 13% rests with the top ten. Germline lookup yields CDR1 SGHTA and CDR2 FQGNSA. The ends lost 8 bases at V and 8 bases at J; junction bases unmatched: 13. The CDR3 loop spans 16 amino acids. The V and J genes are TRBV7-2 and TRBJ1-6; 9 bases are shared with TRBD1. The TCR originated in an adult woman who had mild COVID-19 (a few samples of this study predate the infection). Cell type and time point are not known. Input material: PBMCs or a T cell subset sorted from them (not recorded which). DNA for the CDR3: TGTGCCAGCTCCCTAGAGGGGGACAGGGCCCATTCACCCCTCCACTTT. Translation: CASSLEGDRAHSPLHF.